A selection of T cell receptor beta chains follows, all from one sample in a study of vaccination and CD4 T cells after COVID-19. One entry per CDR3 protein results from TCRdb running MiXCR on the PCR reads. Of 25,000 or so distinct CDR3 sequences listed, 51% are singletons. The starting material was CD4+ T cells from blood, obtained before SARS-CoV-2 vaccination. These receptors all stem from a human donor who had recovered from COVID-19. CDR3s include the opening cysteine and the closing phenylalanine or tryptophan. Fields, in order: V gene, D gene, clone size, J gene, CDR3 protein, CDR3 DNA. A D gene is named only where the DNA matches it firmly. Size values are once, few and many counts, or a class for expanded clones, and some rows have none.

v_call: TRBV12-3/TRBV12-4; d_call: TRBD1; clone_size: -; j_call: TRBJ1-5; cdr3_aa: CASSLYDRGLQPQHF; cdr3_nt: TGTGCCAGCAGTTTGTACGACAGGGGACTGCAGCCCCAGCATTTT
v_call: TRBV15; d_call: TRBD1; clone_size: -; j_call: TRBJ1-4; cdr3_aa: CATSRDGTAEKLFF; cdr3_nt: TGTGCCACCAGCAGAGATGGGACAGCTGAAAAACTGTTTTTT
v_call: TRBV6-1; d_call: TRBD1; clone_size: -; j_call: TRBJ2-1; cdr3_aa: CASSKRDGTGSNEQFF; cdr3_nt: TGTGCCAGCAGTAAACGAGATGGGACAGGGAGCAATGAGCAGTTCTTC
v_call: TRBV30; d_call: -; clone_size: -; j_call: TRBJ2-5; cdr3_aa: CAWSQSLQETQYF; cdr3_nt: TGTGCCTGGAGTCAGTCCCTTCAAGAGACCCAGTACTTC
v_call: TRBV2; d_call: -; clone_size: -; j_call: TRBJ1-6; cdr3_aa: CASRERGDSSPLHF; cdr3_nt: TGTGCCAGCAGAGAAAGGGGGGATAGTTCACCCCTCCACTTT
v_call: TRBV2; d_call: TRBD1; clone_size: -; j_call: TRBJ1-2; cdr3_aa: CASTDGQVGYGYTF; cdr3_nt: TGTGCCAGCACCGACGGACAGGTTGGCTATGGCTACACCTTC
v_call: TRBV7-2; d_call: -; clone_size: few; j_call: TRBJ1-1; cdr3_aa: CASSSRVNTEAFF; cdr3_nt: TGTGCCAGCAGCTCCAGGGTGAACACTGAAGCTTTCTTT
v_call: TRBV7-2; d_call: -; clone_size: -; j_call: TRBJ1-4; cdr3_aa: CASSLLVGENEKLFF; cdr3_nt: TGTGCCAGCAGCTTACTGGTAGGGGAGAATGAAAAACTGTTTTTT
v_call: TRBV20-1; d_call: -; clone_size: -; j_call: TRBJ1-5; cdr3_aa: CSARQKNQPQHF; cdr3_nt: TGCAGTGCTAGACAGAAAAATCAGCCCCAGCATTTT
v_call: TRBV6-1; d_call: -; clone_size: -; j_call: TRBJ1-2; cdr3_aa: CASSATSNYGYTF; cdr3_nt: TGTGCCAGCAGTGCGACCTCTAACTATGGCTACACCTTC
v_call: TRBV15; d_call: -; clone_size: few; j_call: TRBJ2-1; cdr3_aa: CATSRDRADYNEQFF; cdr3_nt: TGTGCCACCAGCAGAGATCGGGCAGACTACAATGAGCAGTTCTTC
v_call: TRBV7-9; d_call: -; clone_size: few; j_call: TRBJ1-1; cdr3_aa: CASTSDGGSEAFF; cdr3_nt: TGTGCCAGCACCTCAGATGGGGGCTCTGAAGCTTTCTTT
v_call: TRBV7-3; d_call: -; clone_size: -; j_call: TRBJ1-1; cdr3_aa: CASSLRSGGLGTEAFF; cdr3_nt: TGTGCCAGCAGCTTAAGGTCGGGGGGTTTGGGCACTGAAGCTTTCTTT
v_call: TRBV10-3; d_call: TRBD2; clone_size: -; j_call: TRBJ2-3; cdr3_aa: CAISEGLAGGTDTQYF; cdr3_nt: TGTGCCATCAGTGAGGGACTAGCGGGTGGCACAGATACGCAGTATTTT
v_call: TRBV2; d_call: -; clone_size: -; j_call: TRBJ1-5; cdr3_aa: CASSEIGNQPQHF; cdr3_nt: TGTGCCAGCAGTGAGATAGGGAATCAGCCCCAGCATTTT
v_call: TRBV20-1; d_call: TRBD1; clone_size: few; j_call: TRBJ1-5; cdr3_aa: CSAREGLFDRGYSNQPQHF; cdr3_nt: TGCAGTGCTAGAGAGGGGCTGTTCGACAGGGGGTATAGCAATCAGCCCCAGCATTTT
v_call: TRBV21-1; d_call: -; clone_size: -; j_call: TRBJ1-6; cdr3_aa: CASRGQSTSSYNSPLHF; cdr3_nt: TGTGCCAGCAGAGGACAGAGCACAAGCTCCTATAATTCACCCCTCCACTTT
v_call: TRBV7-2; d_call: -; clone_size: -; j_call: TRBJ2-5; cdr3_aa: CASSWTLRKGETQYF; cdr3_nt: TGTGCCAGCAGTTGGACTCTCCGAAAGGGAGAGACCCAGTACTTC
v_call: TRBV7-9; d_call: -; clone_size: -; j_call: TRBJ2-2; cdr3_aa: CASSPNAGELFF; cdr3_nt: TGTGCCAGCAGCCCTAATGCCGGGGAGCTGTTTTTT
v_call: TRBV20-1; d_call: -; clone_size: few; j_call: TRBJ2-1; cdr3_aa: CSAQTGTASSYNEQFF; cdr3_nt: TGCAGTGCGCAGACCGGGACTGCGAGCTCCTACAATGAGCAGTTCTTC
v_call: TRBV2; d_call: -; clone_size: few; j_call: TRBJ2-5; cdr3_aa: CASMGQQETQYF; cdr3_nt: TGTGCCAGCATGGGGCAGCAAGAGACCCAGTACTTC
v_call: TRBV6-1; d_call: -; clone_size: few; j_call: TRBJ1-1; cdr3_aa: CASSDQPMNTEAFF; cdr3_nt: TGTGCCAGCAGTGACCAGCCTATGAACACTGAAGCTTTCTTT
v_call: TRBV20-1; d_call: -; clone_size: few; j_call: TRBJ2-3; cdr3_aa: CSARDTKSTDTQYF; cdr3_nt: TGCAGTGCTAGAGATACCAAAAGCACAGATACGCAGTATTTT
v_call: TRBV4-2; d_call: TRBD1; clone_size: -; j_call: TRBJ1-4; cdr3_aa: CASSQKRRYPGQGVSDEKLFF; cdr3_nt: TGTGCCAGCAGCCAAAAACGGCGATACCCGGGACAGGGGGTGTCCGATGAAAAACTGTTTTTT
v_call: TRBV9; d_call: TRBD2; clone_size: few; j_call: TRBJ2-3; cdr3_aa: CASSVVTSGIDTQYF; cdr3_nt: TGTGCCAGCAGCGTAGTAACTAGCGGGATAGATACGCAGTATTTT
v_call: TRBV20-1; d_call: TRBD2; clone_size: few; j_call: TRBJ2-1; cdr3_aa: CSARDVAGGGSYNEQFF; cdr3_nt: TGCAGTGCTAGAGACGTAGCGGGAGGAGGATCCTACAATGAGCAGTTCTTC
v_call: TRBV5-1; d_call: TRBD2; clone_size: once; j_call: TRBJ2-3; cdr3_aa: CASSFELAGVSDTQYF; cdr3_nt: TGCGCCAGCAGCTTCGAACTAGCGGGAGTATCAGATACGCAGTATTTT
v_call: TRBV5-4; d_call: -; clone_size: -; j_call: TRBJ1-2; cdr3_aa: CASSLIVGEGYTF; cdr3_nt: TGTGCCAGCAGCCTTATTGTGGGGGAAGGCTACACCTTC
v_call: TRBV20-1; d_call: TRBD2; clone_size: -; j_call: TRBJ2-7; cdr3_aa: CSALTSGRARGEQYF; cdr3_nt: TGCAGTGCTCTTACTAGCGGGAGGGCGCGGGGCGAGCAGTACTTC
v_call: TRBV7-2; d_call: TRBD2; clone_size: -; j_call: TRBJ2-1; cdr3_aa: CASSPTSGSLNEQFF; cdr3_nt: TGTGCCAGCAGCCCGACTAGCGGGAGTTTAAATGAGCAGTTCTTC
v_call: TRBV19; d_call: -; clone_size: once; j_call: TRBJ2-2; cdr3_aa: CASSTTGRAGELFF; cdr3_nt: TGTGCCAGTAGTACGACAGGGAGGGCCGGGGAGCTGTTTTTT
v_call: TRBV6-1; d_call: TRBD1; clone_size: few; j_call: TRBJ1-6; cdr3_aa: CASISAAGQGGSPLHF; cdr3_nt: TGTGCCAGCATCTCAGCAGCGGGACAGGGGGGTTCACCCCTCCACTTT
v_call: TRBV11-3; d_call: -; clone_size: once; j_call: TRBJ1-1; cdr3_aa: CASSLGPRNVEAFF; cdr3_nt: TGTGCCAGCAGCTTAGGGCCGAGGAACGTTGAAGCTTTCTTT
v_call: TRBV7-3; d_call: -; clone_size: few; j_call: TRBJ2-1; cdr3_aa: CASRQSRDGEQFF; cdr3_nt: TGTGCCAGCAGGCAATCCAGGGACGGTGAGCAGTTCTTC
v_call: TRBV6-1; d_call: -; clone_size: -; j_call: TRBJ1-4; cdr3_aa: CASSEYLTVTTNEKLFF; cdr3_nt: TGTGCCAGCAGTGAATATTTGACAGTGACAACTAATGAAAAACTGTTTTTT
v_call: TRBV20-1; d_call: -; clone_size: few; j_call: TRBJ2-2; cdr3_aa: CSATGRTTGELFF; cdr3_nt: TGCAGTGCTACAGGACGGACAACCGGGGAGCTGTTTTTT
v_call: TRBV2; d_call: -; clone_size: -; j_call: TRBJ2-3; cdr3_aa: CASRALRTTDTQYF; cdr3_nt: TGTGCCAGCAGGGCTCTTCGGACCACAGATACGCAGTATTTT
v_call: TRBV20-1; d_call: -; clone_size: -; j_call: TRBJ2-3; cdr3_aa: CSAKGGEGTDTQYF; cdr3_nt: TGCAGTGCTAAAGGAGGGGAGGGCACAGATACGCAGTATTTT
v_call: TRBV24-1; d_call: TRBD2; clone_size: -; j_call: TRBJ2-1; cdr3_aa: CATSDLKTSYEQFF; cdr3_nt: TGTGCCACCAGTGATCTTAAGACTAGCTATGAGCAGTTCTTC
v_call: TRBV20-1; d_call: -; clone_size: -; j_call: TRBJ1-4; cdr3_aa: CSAKTDSPEKLFF; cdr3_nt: TGCAGTGCTAAGACAGACTCTCCGGAGAAACTGTTTTTT
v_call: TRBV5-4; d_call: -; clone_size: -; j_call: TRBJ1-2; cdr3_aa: CASSAGTSNYGYTF; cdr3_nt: TGTGCCAGCAGCGCCGGGACAAGTAACTATGGCTACACCTTC
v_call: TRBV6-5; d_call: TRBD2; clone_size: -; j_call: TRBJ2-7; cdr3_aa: CASSYYSGSYTYEQYF; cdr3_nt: TGTGCCAGCAGTTACTATAGCGGGAGTTACACCTACGAGCAGTACTTC
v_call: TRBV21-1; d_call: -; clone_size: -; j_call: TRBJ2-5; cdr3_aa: CASSKETSDQETQYF; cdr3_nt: TGTGCCAGCAGCAAGGAAACTAGCGACCAAGAGACCCAGTACTTC
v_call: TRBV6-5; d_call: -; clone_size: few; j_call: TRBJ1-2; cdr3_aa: CASSYGGDPGYTF; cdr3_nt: TGTGCCAGCAGTTACGGAGGGGATCCTGGCTACACCTTC
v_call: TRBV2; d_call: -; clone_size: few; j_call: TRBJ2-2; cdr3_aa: CASTRGYNGELFF; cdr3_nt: TGTGCCAGCACTCGGGGGTATAACGGGGAGCTGTTTTTT
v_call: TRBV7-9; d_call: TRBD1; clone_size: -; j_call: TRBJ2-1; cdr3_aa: CASSLQGDNEQFF; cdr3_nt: TGTGCCAGCAGCCTACAGGGGGACAATGAGCAGTTCTTC
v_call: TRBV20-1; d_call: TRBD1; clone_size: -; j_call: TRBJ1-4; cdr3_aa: CSAPGTGLRKLFF; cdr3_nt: TGCAGTGCCCCCGGGACAGGCCTTAGAAAACTGTTTTTT
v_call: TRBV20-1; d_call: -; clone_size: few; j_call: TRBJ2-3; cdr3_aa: CSAPSTGTDTQYF; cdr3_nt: TGCAGTGCCCCATCCACCGGCACAGATACGCAGTATTTT
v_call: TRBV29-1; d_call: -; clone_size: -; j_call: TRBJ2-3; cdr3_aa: CSVGRADTQYF; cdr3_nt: TGCAGCGTCGGCAGAGCCGATACGCAGTATTTT
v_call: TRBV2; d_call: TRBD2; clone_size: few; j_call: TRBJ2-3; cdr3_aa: CASRGLAGVDTQYF; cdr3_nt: TGTGCCAGCAGAGGGCTAGCGGGAGTAGATACGCAGTATTTT
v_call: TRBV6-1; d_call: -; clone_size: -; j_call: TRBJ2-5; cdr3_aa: CASRRASSGETQYF; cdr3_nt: TGTGCCAGCCGGAGGGCCAGTTCCGGAGAGACCCAGTACTTC
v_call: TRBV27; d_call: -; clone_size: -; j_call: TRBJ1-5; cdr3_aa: CASSRSHNQPQHF; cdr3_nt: TGTGCCAGCAGTCGGTCACACAATCAGCCCCAGCATTTT
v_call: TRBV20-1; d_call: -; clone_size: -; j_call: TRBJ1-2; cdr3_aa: CSARVNNNYGYTF; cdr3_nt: TGCAGTGCTAGAGTCAACAATAACTATGGCTACACCTTC
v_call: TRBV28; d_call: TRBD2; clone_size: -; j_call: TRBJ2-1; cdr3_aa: CASIVTSGSVNEQFF; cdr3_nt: TGTGCCAGCATTGTAACTAGCGGGAGTGTGAATGAGCAGTTCTTC
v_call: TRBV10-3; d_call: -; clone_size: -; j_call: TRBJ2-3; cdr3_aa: CAISESERRDTQYF; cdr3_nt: TGTGCCATCAGTGAGTCGGAAAGGCGAGATACGCAGTATTTT